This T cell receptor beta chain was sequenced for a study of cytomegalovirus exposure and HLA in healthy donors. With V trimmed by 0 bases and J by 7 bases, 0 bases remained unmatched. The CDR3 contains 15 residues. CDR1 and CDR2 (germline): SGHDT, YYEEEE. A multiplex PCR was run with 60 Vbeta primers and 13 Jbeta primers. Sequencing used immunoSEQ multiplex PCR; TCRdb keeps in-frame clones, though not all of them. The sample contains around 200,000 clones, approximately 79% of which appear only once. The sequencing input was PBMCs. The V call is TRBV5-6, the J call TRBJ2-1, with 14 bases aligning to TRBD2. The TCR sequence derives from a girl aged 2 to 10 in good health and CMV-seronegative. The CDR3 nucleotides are TGTGCCAGCAGCTTGGGGACTAGCGGGAGGAATGAGCAGTTCTTC. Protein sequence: CASSLGTSGRNEQFF.